This T cell receptor beta chain was documented in a study of blood T cell repertoires in COVID-19. Trimming stripped 0 bases from V and 6 bases from J, with 21 bases between. The CDR3 has 18 residues. Germline CDR1 and CDR2: SGHRS and YFSETQ. TCRdb's copy holds only in-frame clones and misses some; the assay was immunoSEQ multiplex PCR. The table records about 250,000 clones, roughly nine tenths of them present only once. The clonotype comes from a man between 18 and 35 years old with active or convalescent COVID-19. The chain couples TRBV5-1 to TRBJ1-4, with a possible D match to TRBD1 (6 bases). Sequencing was performed on peripheral blood. The CDR3 reads CASSLAGTQPSGDEKLFF. DNA for the CDR3: TGCGCCAGCAGCTTGGCCGGGACACAGCCTAGTGGGGATGAAAAACTGTTTTTT.